These 27 T cell receptor beta chains were sequenced from one sample in a study of blood T cells in healthy people across ages (dated by TCRdb to the mid-2010s). Library creation used 5' RACE. For sequencing, an Illumina HiSeq 2500 was employed. A second PCR of roughly 6 to 11 cycles was performed with a sample-barcoded 5' primer and a J-beta primer mix. TCRdb handled the public reads itself, with Q25 trimming in fastp and clone calling in MiXCR, and kept productive beta chains. Every distinct CDR3 protein forms one entry, paired with its most common genes and DNA. In this sample the table shows about 640,000 distinct CDR3 sequences, under 65% of which occur a single time. Over 30% of the sample comes from the top ten. Sequences were obtained from blood. The receptors derive from a man in his 60s in good health.

There are a few counts of this clonotype. V gene TRBV20-1 combines with J gene TRBJ2-1; 7 nucleotides line up with TRBD2. This CDR3 region has 14 residues. V gave up 2 bases and J gave up 2 bases; unmatched junction bases: 3. The germline V gene has CDR1 DFQATT and CDR2 SNEGSKA (reference sequence). The DNA of the CDR3 is TGCAGTGCTAGAAGACTAGCTCCCTACAATGAGCAGTTCTTC. Translated, it gives CSARRLAPYNEQFF.

The rearrangement links TRBV25-1 to TRBJ1-2; D is unclear. This CDR3 spans 14 amino acids. Germline-derived CDR1 and CDR2 are MGHDK and SYGVNS. Deletions cut 2 bases from V and 4 bases from J, with 11 bases between. CDR3 loop: CASSETRSGYGYTF. CDR3 in DNA: TGTGCCAGCAGTGAAACGCGATCGGGCTATGGCTACACCTTC.

This rearrangement joins TRBV10-3 to TRBJ2-5; possibly TRBD2 for D (5 bases). The CDR3 is made up of 14 amino acids. Trimming left V 4 bases short and J 4 bases short, with 13 bases between. CDR1 ENHRY and CDR2 SYGVKD come from the germline V gene. CDR3 coding DNA: TGTGCCATCAGTGGGGCCACCGGAGGAGAGACCCAGTACTTC. This codes for CAISGATGGETQYF.

The chain couples TRBV11-2 to TRBJ2-3, with no clear D. The CDR3 covers 13 residues. With 5 bases removed from V and 2 bases from J, the gap between germline ends came to 8 bases. CDR1 and CDR2 from the germline V gene are SGHAT and FQNNGV. CDR3 in DNA: TGTGCCAGCAGCCCCCCGACCACAGATACGCAGTATTTT. Protein sequence: CASSPPTTDTQYF.

This clonotype was seen more than once but under ten times. CDR3 nucleotide sequence: TGTGCCAGCAGCTCCGGGTTGACCTCCTACGAGCAGTACTTC. Amino acids: CASSSGLTSYEQYF. The chain joins TRBV11-2 to TRBJ2-7; no definite D call. Trimming left V 4 bases short and J 0 bases short, with 10 bases between. The CDR3 has 14 amino acids. Germline CDR1 reads SGHAT; CDR2 reads FQNNGV.

The chain couples TRBV9 to TRBJ2-1; tentatively, D is TRBD2 (5 bases). CDR1 is SGDLS, CDR2 YYNGEE, per germline. The V gene lost 0 bases and the J gene lost 8 bases, with 21 bases spanning the gap. This CDR3 region has 17 residues. The CDR3 DNA reads TGTGCCAGCAGCGTAGCTGGAGCGGCTGACCTCGGGGATGAGCAGTTCTTC. Protein: CASSVAGAADLGDEQFF.

This clonotype appeared a few times. V gene TRBV29-1 combines with J gene TRBJ2-3; no firm D call. The CDR3 has 12 amino acids. V shed 4 bases and J shed 8 bases, with 13 bases lying between them. Germline CDR1 SQVTM, CDR2 ANQGSEA. CDR3 protein: CSVALFSSTQYF. CDR3 in DNA: TGCAGCGTTGCGCTATTTTCTAGTACGCAGTATTTT.

This clonotype was detected only once. The V call is TRBV6-6, the J call TRBJ1-1; D is perhaps TRBD1 (5 bases). The V gene's germline CDR1 is MNHNY and CDR2 SVGAGI (reference sequence). This CDR3 contains 16 residues. V shed 5 bases and J shed 3 bases, with 19 bases lying between them. This chain's CDR3 is CASSQLGQGRDTEAFF. The CDR3 nucleotides read TGTGCCAGCAGTCAACTGGGGCAGGGACGGGACACTGAAGCTTTCTTT.

The chain recombines TRBV20-1 with TRBJ2-7, with 8 bases matching TRBD1. This CDR3 comprises 14 residues. In germline, CDR1 is DFQATT, CDR2 SNEGSKA (reference sequence). V lost 7 bases to trimming and J lost 0 bases; unmatched junction nucleotides: 8. The CDR3 protein is CSGTGQGTSYEQYF. DNA for the CDR3: TGCAGTGGTACCGGACAGGGCACCTCCTACGAGCAGTACTTC.

The genes are TRBV6-1 and TRBJ2-1; the match to TRBD2 covers 9 bases. CDR3 length equals 15 residues. The V gene's germline CDR1 is MNHNS and CDR2 SASEGT. Trimming at V came to 4 bases and at J to 9 bases, leaving 10 bases not matched to a gene. CDR3 amino acids: CASSARRGGDSEQFF. The CDR3 nucleotides read TGTGCCAGCAGTGCCCGACGCGGGGGGGACAGTGAGCAGTTCTTC.

This clonotype was observed a few times. V and J are TRBV12-3 or TRBV12-4 and TRBJ1-5; D remains ambiguous. CDR3 size: 12 residues. With 2 bases removed from V and 5 bases from J, the gap between germline ends came to 4 bases. CDR3 in amino acids: CASSLMDQPQHF. The CDR3 coding sequence is TGTGCCAGCAGTTTAATGGATCAGCCCCAGCATTTT.

This rearrangement joins TRBV29-1 to TRBJ2-1, with D perhaps given as TRBD1 or TRBD2 (5 bases each). CDR3 length: 14 amino acids. Trimming removed 0 bases from V and 9 bases from J, with 15 bases in between. The germline gives CDR1 SQVTM, CDR2 ANQGSEA. CDR3 region: CSVEEWRAGGEQFF. The CDR3 bases are TGCAGCGTTGAAGAGTGGCGGGCTGGGGGTGAGCAGTTCTTC.

The chain is built from TRBV10-3 and TRBJ2-5, with 7 bases fitting TRBD1. V dropped 10 bases and J dropped 11; count of bases not matched to a gene: 13. Germline values: CDR1 ENHRY, CDR2 SYGVKD. The CDR3 length is 12 residues. The CDR3 DNA reads TGTGCCAGCACCCAGGGGGTCGGTGAGCAGTACTTC. This codes for CASTQGVGEQYF.

This chain links TRBV10-3 with TRBJ2-3; D not certain. V dropped 10 bases and J dropped 2 bases, with 13 bases sitting between them. The CDR3 contains 13 residues. CDR1 is ENHRY, CDR2 SYGVKD, per germline. The CDR3 loop is CATTQVITDTQYF. The DNA for the CDR3 is TGTGCCACCACCCAGGTGATCACAGATACGCAGTATTTT.

The rearrangement joins TRBV7-2 to TRBJ2-5; TRBD1 matches at 8 bases. This CDR3 contains 15 residues. Unmatched junction bases numbered 12, after V lost 1 base and J lost 11 bases. Germline V gives CDR1 SGHTA, CDR2 FQGNSA. CDR3: CASSLGWTGIFEQYF. The CDR3 bases are TGTGCCAGCAGCTTAGGCTGGACAGGGATTTTTGAGCAGTACTTC.

This chain uses TRBV4-2 with TRBJ2-1, with D possibly TRBD1 on 6 matching bases. This CDR3 contains 15 residues. Per the germline V gene, CDR1 is LGHNA and CDR2 is YNFKEQ. Trimming took off 3 bases at V and 8 bases at J, with 17 bases between the two ends. CDR3 sequence reads: CASSHGTQGGHEQFF. CDR3 sequence (DNA): TGTGCCAGCAGCCATGGAACGCAAGGGGGTCATGAGCAGTTCTTC.

The chain recombines TRBV10-2 with TRBJ2-7, with TRBD1 identical over 7 bases. Germline CDR1 and CDR2: WSHSY and SAAADI. The CDR3 consists of 13 residues. The J segment lost 3 bases and the V segment lost 6 bases, leaving 5 bases of the junction unmatched. CDR3 in DNA: TGCGCCAGCAGGGGGACAGAAAACTACGAGCAGTACTTC. It specifies CASRGTENYEQYF.

This chain joins TRBV20-1 and TRBJ2-6; a possible D gene is TRBD1 (6 bases). The V gene lost 3 bases and the J gene lost 0 bases, with 9 bases spanning the gap. Germline assignment: CDR1 DFQATT and CDR2 SNEGSKA (reference sequence). The CDR3 extends over 15 amino acids. This chain's CDR3 is CSASRGGSGANVLTF. The CDR3 bases are TGCAGTGCTAGCCGAGGGGGCTCTGGGGCCAACGTCCTGACTTTC.

J is TRBJ1-6 and V is TRBV4-1; 9 nucleotides align to TRBD1. The trim removed 4 bases at V and 10 bases at J, leaving 11 bases unmatched. CDR3 length: 16 amino acids. Germline V gene data show CDR1 as MGHRA and CDR2 as YSYEKL. The CDR3 DNA follows: TGCGCCAGCAGCCTAGGGACTGGACAGGGGCGCTCACCCCTCCACTTT. Translated, it gives CASSLGTGQGRSPLHF.

In this sample, this clonotype turned up many times. The rearrangement joins TRBV19 to TRBJ2-5; D unclear. This CDR3 has 12 residues. CDR1 LNHDA and CDR2 SQIVND come from the germline V gene (reference sequence). Trimming pared 9 bases from V and 5 bases from J, leaving 13 bases between. CDR3 in amino acids: CASRQAGETQYF. The CDR3 DNA follows: TGTGCCAGCCGACAAGCTGGGGAGACCCAGTACTTC.

The chain recombines TRBV20-1 with TRBJ2-7; perhaps TRBD1 as D (6 bases). The germline gives CDR1 DFQATT, CDR2 SNEGSKA (reference sequence). V dropped 3 bases and J dropped 1 base, with 13 bases sitting between them. The CDR3 has 14 amino acids. CDR3 bases: TGCAGTGCTAGTGGGGACACGTTATCCTACGAGCAGTACTTC. Amino acids: CSASGDTLSYEQYF.

This clonotype was detected only once. V is TRBV29-1 and J is TRBJ2-3; the match to TRBD1 covers 9 bases. Trimming cost V 6 bases and J 12 bases; bases outside gene matches: 10. Germline V gene sequence: CDR1 SQVTM, CDR2 ANQGSEA. The CDR3 covers 12 residues. DNA of the CDR3: TGCAGCGTCGACGTTAGGACAGGGGCACAGTATTTT. Its protein is CSVDVRTGAQYF.

The J gene is TRBJ2-3, the V gene TRBV29-1; D is unresolved. Trimming removed 3 bases at V and 0 bases at J, with 7 bases between. CDR3 size: 13 residues. Germline-derived CDR1 and CDR2 are SQVTM and ANQGSEA. CDR3 DNA sequence: TGCAGCGTTGATGGAGTTAGCACAGATACGCAGTATTTT. Its protein is CSVDGVSTDTQYF.

The J gene is TRBJ2-1, the V gene TRBV11-2; 7 bases match TRBD1. The CDR3 contains 17 residues. Germline-derived CDR1 and CDR2 are SGHAT and FQNNGV. The V segment lost 3 bases and the J segment 0 bases; nucleotides outside the gene matches: 8. The CDR3 reads CASSFGTASVSYNEQFF. In DNA, the CDR3 is TGTGCCAGCAGCTTCGGGACAGCAAGTGTCTCCTACAATGAGCAGTTCTTC.

This clonotype was observed a few times. This rearrangement joins TRBV29-1 to TRBJ1-2; 8 bases are a match to TRBD1. There are 13 residues in the CDR3. Germline V gene data show CDR1 as SQVTM and CDR2 as ANQGSEA. Trimming at V came to 7 bases and at J to 4 bases, leaving 8 bases not matched to a gene. The CDR3 loop reads CSAGQGPLYGYTF. The CDR3 coding sequence is TGCAGCGCCGGACAGGGACCGCTCTATGGCTACACCTTC.

This clonotype has only a few counts. The chain recombines TRBV27 with TRBJ2-5; possibly TRBD1 for D (5 bases). The V end was cut by 9 bases, the J end by 5 bases, with 13 bases between. The CDR3 has 12 amino acids. Germline V gene sequence: CDR1 MNHEY, CDR2 SMNVEV (reference sequence). The CDR3 DNA sequence: TGTGCCAGTCAGGGTAATGGGGAGACCCAGTACTTC. Translating it yields CASQGNGETQYF.

V is TRBV27 and J is TRBJ2-1, with D perhaps being TRBD1 or TRBD2 (5 bases each). Germline V lookup: CDR1 MNHEY, CDR2 SMNVEV (reference sequence). This CDR3 spans 16 amino acids. V shed 8 bases and J shed 5 bases, with 22 bases lying between them. The CDR3 loop reads CASGRGVGRADNEQFF. The CDR3 bases are TGTGCCAGCGGGAGAGGGGTAGGGCGAGCTGACAATGAGCAGTTCTTC.